A selection of T cell receptor beta chains follows, all from one sample in a study of neoadjuvant anti-PD-1 for oral cavity cancer. Using immunoSEQ multiplex PCR, the repertoire was profiled, and TCRdb retains in-frame clones only, with some absent. There are about 14,000 clones in the sample; 60% to 80% occur only once, and 2% to 3% lies in the top ten. The sequencing used PBMCs, collected before nivolumab (anti-PD-1) treatment. These receptors were taken from a person between 40 and 80 years old with oral cavity squamous cell carcinoma. The CDR3 runs from the conserved cysteine through the conserved F or W. The order of the fields is CDR3 protein, CDR3 DNA, clone size, J gene, D gene, V gene. The D gene is left open where the match is weak. Clone size is shown for a subset of rows, as once, few, many or a class of expanded clone.

CDR3: CASSPFDSGIKNEQFF
DNA: TGTGCCAGCAGTCCCTTCGATAGCGGGATTAAAAATGAGCAGTTCTTC
size: -
J: TRBJ2-1
D: TRBD2
V: TRBV27

CDR3: CASSRHREGFQDEQFF
DNA: TGTGCCAGCAGCAGGCACAGGGAAGGCTTTCAGGATGAGCAGTTCTTC
size: few
J: TRBJ2-1
D: -
V: TRBV7-9

CDR3: CASSIRGDYDEQFF
DNA: TGTGCCAGTAGTATCAGAGGGGACTACGATGAGCAGTTCTTC
size: -
J: TRBJ2-1
D: TRBD2
V: TRBV19

CDR3: CASSQGAPGDVSSYNSPLHF
DNA: TGCGCCAGCAGCCAAGGGGCCCCAGGGGACGTAAGCTCCTATAATTCACCCCTCCACTTT
size: few
J: TRBJ1-6
D: -
V: TRBV4-1

CDR3: CASSYGTGGVESNQPQHF
DNA: TGTGCCAGCAGCTACGGGACAGGAGGAGTCGAGAGCAATCAGCCCCAGCATTTT
size: -
J: TRBJ1-5
D: TRBD1
V: TRBV5-6

CDR3: CASSPSTANYGYTF
DNA: TGTGCCAGCTCACCTTCGACAGCTAACTATGGCTACACCTTC
size: -
J: TRBJ1-2
D: -
V: TRBV18

CDR3: CASSVDSYNEQFF
DNA: TGCGCCAGCAGTGTTGATTCCTACAATGAGCAGTTCTTC
size: -
J: TRBJ2-1
D: -
V: TRBV10-1

CDR3: CASSLPSGGYQPQHF
DNA: TGTGCCAGCAGTTTACCCTCGGGTGGGTATCAGCCCCAGCATTTT
size: -
J: TRBJ1-5
D: -
V: TRBV28

CDR3: CASSFQAATGYEQYF
DNA: TGCGCCAGCAGCTTTCAGGCAGCGACAGGCTACGAGCAGTACTTC
size: -
J: TRBJ2-7
D: -
V: TRBV5-1

CDR3: CAISRGHSDQPQHF
DNA: TGTGCCATCAGTCGCGGACACTCTGATCAGCCCCAGCATTTT
size: -
J: TRBJ1-5
D: -
V: TRBV10-3

CDR3: CASSDLAASTDTQYF
DNA: TGTGCCAGCAGTGACCTAGCGGCAAGCACAGATACGCAGTATTTT
size: -
J: TRBJ2-3
D: TRBD2
V: TRBV2

CDR3: CATSIWNRVDGYTF
DNA: TGTGCCACCAGCATTTGGAACAGGGTTGATGGCTACACCTTC
size: -
J: TRBJ1-2
D: -
V: TRBV15

CDR3: CASSVAGANSDTQYF
DNA: TGTGCCAGCAGCGTAGCAGGGGCAAATTCAGATACGCAGTATTTT
size: once
J: TRBJ2-3
D: -
V: TRBV9

CDR3: CASSFAVNTEAFF
DNA: TGTGCCAGCAGCTTTGCAGTGAACACTGAAGCTTTCTTT
size: -
J: TRBJ1-1
D: -
V: TRBV5-5

CDR3: CASSLQQRSDNEQFF
DNA: TGTGCCAGCAGTCTCCAACAGCGAAGCGACAATGAGCAGTTCTTC
size: -
J: TRBJ2-1
D: -
V: TRBV6-6

CDR3: CASSLTERTGYTF
DNA: TGTGCCAGCAGCTTAACGGAGAGGACTGGCTACACCTTC
size: -
J: TRBJ1-2
D: -
V: TRBV11-2

CDR3: CASSLAQTGNTIYF
DNA: TGTGCTAGCAGCTTAGCACAGACTGGAAACACCATATATTTT
size: -
J: TRBJ1-3
D: -
V: TRBV7-7

CDR3: CASSFGLARGDTQYF
DNA: TGCGCCAGCAGCTTCGGACTAGCCCGGGGAGATACGCAGTATTTT
size: -
J: TRBJ2-3
D: TRBD2
V: TRBV5-1

CDR3: CASSYGTGHLNTEAFF
DNA: TGTGCCAGCAGTTACGGAACGGGACACCTAAACACTGAAGCTTTCTTT
size: -
J: TRBJ1-1
D: -
V: TRBV6-6

CDR3: CASSQAGVSGYTF
DNA: TGTGCCAGCAGCCAAGCTGGGGTTAGTGGCTACACCTTC
size: -
J: TRBJ1-2
D: -
V: TRBV14